Shown below are 16 T cell receptor beta chains from a single sample sequenced in a study of control samples from healthy donors and cancer patients. Sequencing was performed with immunoSEQ multiplex PCR; in TCRdb, only in-frame clones are kept and a portion is missing. Of 150,000 to 200,000 clones listed, around 88% were seen once; the top ten hold nearly 5%. Sequenced material: blood. Every receptor here comes from a woman aged 25 to 45 in good health.

This clone has a single count. The chain is built from TRBV5-8 and TRBJ2-7; 15 bases are a match to TRBD2. V lost 6 bases, J lost 5 bases, and 15 bases stayed unmatched. Germline-derived CDR1 and CDR2 are SGHTS and YDEGEE. The CDR3 totals 18 residues. The CDR3 sequence: CASTPSGLAGGTSNEQYF. As DNA, the CDR3 is TGTGCCAGCACTCCTTCGGGACTAGCGGGAGGTACGAGCAACGAGCAGTACTTC.

This chain links TRBV5-4 with TRBJ2-2; D remains unclear. V lost 2 bases and J 0 bases, leaving 8 bases between the germline ends. Germline lookup yields CDR1 SGHNT and CDR2 YYREEE (reference sequence). This CDR3 has 15 residues. The CDR3 region is CASSLPNPNTGELFF. For the CDR3, the DNA is TGTGCCAGCAGCTTACCGAACCCGAACACCGGGGAGCTGTTTTTT.

V and J are TRBV20-1 and TRBJ1-2, with D perhaps TRBD1 (5 bases). The ends were cut back, 3 bases at V and 4 bases at J, with 15 bases in the middle. CDR1 and CDR2 from the germline V gene are DFQATT and SNEGSKA (reference sequence). CDR3 length equals 14 residues. The CDR3, as DNA: TGCAGTGCTAGTTTTGGGGGACGATCCTATGGCTACACCTTC. Translating it yields CSASFGGRSYGYTF.

The chain carries TRBV18 and TRBJ1-2, with 9 bases identical to TRBD1. The CDR3 extends over 14 amino acids. Germline trimming cut 2 bases from V and 8 bases from J; bases unmatched to any gene: 6. CDR1 and CDR2 (germline): KGHSH, LQKENI. CDR3 in DNA: TGTGCCAGCTCACCAAGGACAGGGGTAGTCGGCTACACCTTC. This gives the protein CASSPRTGVVGYTF.

This clone turned up a few times. This chain joins TRBV19 and TRBJ2-3, with D perhaps given as TRBD1 or TRBD2 (5 bases each). The germline V gene encodes CDR1 LNHDA and CDR2 SQIVND (reference sequence). There are 16 residues in the CDR3. Deletions cut 5 bases from V and 1 base from J, with 16 bases between. CDR3 nucleotide sequence: TGTGCCAGTAGTGCTAACCGGGACCTCGGCACAGATACGCAGTATTTT. Its protein product is CASSANRDLGTDTQYF.

The chain recombines TRBV27 with TRBJ2-2; D ambiguous. Germline CDR1 and CDR2: MNHEY and SMNVEV (reference sequence). This CDR3 contains 14 residues. The V end lost 1 base, the J end lost 1 base, and 4 bases lay between the germline ends. The CDR3 loop is CASSLWGNTGELFF. The DNA of the CDR3 is TGTGCCAGCAGTTTATGGGGGAACACCGGGGAGCTGTTTTTT.

The rearrangement links TRBV12-3 or TRBV12-4 to TRBJ2-5; D not certain. The CDR3 runs 12 residues. V dropped 3 bases and J dropped 1 base, with 3 bases sitting between them. Here the CDR3 DNA reads TGTGCCAGCAGTTTTGGCCAAGAGACCCAGTACTTC. Amino acids: CASSFGQETQYF.

The chain employs TRBV24-1 and TRBJ2-3, with D perhaps TRBD2 (5 bases). Germline CDR1 reads KGHDR; CDR2 reads SFDVKD. Trimming left V 8 bases short and J 5 bases short, with 7 bases between. There are 11 residues in the CDR3. This CDR3 reads CATMAGDTQYF. The CDR3 DNA is TGTGCCACCATGGCGGGAGATACGCAGTATTTT.

The chain is built from TRBV28 and TRBJ2-3; TRBD2 agrees at 10 bases. Germline V gives CDR1 MDHEN, CDR2 SYDVKM. V shed 5 bases and J 3 bases; nucleotides not matched to a gene: 8. The CDR3 has 16 residues. The CDR3 coding sequence is TGTGCCAGCAGTCCCTCTAGCGGGAGAGGAACAGATACGCAGTATTTT. It translates to CASSPSSGRGTDTQYF. Based on the CDR3 plus reference TRBV28 and TRBJ2-3, the full variable domain is DVKVTQSSRYLVKRTGEKVFLECVQDMDHENMFWYRQDPGLGLRLIYFSYDVKMKEKGDIPEGYSVSREKKERFSLILESASTNQTSMYLCASSPSSGRGTDTQYFGPGTRLTVL.

This chain connects TRBV5-1 to TRBJ2-3; 10 positions agree with TRBD2. Trimming cost V 1 base and J 6 bases; bases outside gene matches: 11. From germline, CDR1 is SGHRS and CDR2 YFSETQ. The CDR3 is 17 residues long. CDR3 coding DNA: TGCGCCAGCAGCTTGACGCCTAGCGGGGGTTCAAGGGATACGCAGTATTTT. The encoded protein is CASSLTPSGGSRDTQYF.

The gene calls are TRBV19 and TRBJ1-1, with 8 bases identical to TRBD1. Germline CDR1 LNHDA, CDR2 SQIVND (reference sequence). There are 15 residues in the CDR3. V trimming: 10 bases; J trimming: 0 bases; junction bases outside the gene matches: 10. The CDR3 bases are TGTGCCACTCGCCCCCAGACAGGGGTGAACACTGAAGCTTTCTTT. It is translated as CATRPQTGVNTEAFF.

The V gene is TRBV19, the J gene TRBJ1-1; D perhaps matches TRBD1 (5 bases). Trimming left V 4 bases short and J 5 bases short, with 17 bases between. CDR1 and CDR2 (germline): LNHDA, SQIVND (reference sequence). The CDR3 spans 15 residues. The CDR3: CASSNLGPRGTEAFF. CDR3 coding DNA: TGTGCCAGTAGTAATCTAGGTCCTAGGGGTACTGAAGCTTTCTTT.

This chain connects TRBV30 to TRBJ1-1; D not certain. CDR3 length: 11 residues. V was pared by 2 bases and J by 6 bases, with 7 bases between. The germline gives CDR1 GTSNPN, CDR2 SVGIG (reference sequence). CDR3 in amino acids: CAWSLLSEAFF. The CDR3 nucleotides read TGTGCCTGGAGTCTCTTGTCTGAAGCTTTCTTT. Together with reference TRBV30 and TRBJ1-1, the CDR3 gives the full variable domain: SQTIHQWPATLVQPVGSPLSLECTVEGTSNPNLYWYRQAAGRGLQLLFYSVGIGQISSEVPQNLSASRPQDRQFILSSKKLLLSDSGFYLCAWSLLSEAFFGQGTRLTVV.

The rearrangement links TRBV9 to TRBJ2-7; D call uncertain. Trimming shortened V by 0 bases and J by 5 bases, and 9 bases separated the two germline ends. Germline V lookup: CDR1 SGDLS, CDR2 YYNGEE. CDR3 length equals 13 residues. CDR3 protein: CASSVGVEDEQYV. CDR3 coding DNA: TGTGCCAGCAGCGTAGGAGTAGAGGACGAGCAGTACGTC.

The rearrangement joins TRBV11-2 to TRBJ1-3; D is uncertain. V was clipped by 5 bases and J by 0 bases, with 8 bases between them. There are 14 residues in the CDR3. Germline V gene lookup returns CDR1 SGHAT and CDR2 FQNNGV. CDR3 sequence (DNA): TGTGCCAGCAGCGGCTCAGCCTCTGGAAACACCATATATTTT. It encodes CASSGSASGNTIYF.

CDR3 sequence reads: CASSHRSSGRTYNEQFF. CDR3 sequence (DNA): TGTGCCAGCAGCCACCGGAGTAGCGGGAGGACCTACAATGAGCAGTTCTTC. The chain employs TRBV3-1 (or the pseudogene TRBV3-2) and TRBJ2-1, with 10 nucleotides matching TRBD2. This CDR3 is 17 amino acids long. From germline, CDR1 is LGHDT and CDR2 YNNKEL (reference sequence). After removal of 3 bases from V and 2 bases from J, the junction contained 7 bases not matched to a gene.